The clone carrying this TCR beta chain appeared many times. Its cognate antigen is unknown. Every sampled donor was Caucasian and healthy. This entry belongs to a study of identical twins. Trimming stripped 10 bases from V and 5 bases from J, with 5 bases between. The CDR3 sequence is 9 residues long. Germline V gene lookup returns CDR1 SEHNR and CDR2 FQNEAQ (reference sequence). TCRdb analysed the 5' RACE reads with MiXCR anew, one entry per CDR3 protein. Of 690,000 or so distinct CDR3 sequences in the sample, less than 7% were seen once. Study-level results: Abundant cord blood beta clonotypes carried fewer insertions; memory repertoires showed none. Because invariant MAIT and iNKT cells could be present, zero-insertion analyses could be partly confounded. The models systematically underestimated how much out-of-frame TCR alpha was shared in monozygotic twins.

This TCR came from a young man in good health. Sequenced: naive T cells sorted from blood. The J gene is TRBJ1-1, the V gene TRBV7-9, with D unresolved. CDR3 protein: CATGTEAFF. The CDR3 DNA sequence: TGTGCCACCGGTACTGAAGCTTTCTTT.